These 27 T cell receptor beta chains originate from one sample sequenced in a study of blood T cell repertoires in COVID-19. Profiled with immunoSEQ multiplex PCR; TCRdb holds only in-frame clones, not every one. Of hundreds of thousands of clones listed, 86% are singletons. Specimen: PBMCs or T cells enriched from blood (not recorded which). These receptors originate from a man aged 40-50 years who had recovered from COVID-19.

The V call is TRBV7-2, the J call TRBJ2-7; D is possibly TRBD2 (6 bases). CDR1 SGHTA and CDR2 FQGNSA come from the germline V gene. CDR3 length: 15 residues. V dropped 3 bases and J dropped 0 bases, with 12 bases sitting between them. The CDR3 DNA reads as TGTGCCAGCAGCTTCGGGGGTGGGAGCTCCTACGAGCAGTACTTC. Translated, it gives CASSFGGGSSYEQYF.

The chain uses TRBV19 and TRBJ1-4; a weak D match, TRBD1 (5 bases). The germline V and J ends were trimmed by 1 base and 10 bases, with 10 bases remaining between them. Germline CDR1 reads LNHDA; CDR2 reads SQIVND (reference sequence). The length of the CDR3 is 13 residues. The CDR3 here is CASSIGQPGKLFF. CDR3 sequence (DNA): TGTGCCAGTAGTATAGGACAGCCTGGAAAACTGTTTTTT.

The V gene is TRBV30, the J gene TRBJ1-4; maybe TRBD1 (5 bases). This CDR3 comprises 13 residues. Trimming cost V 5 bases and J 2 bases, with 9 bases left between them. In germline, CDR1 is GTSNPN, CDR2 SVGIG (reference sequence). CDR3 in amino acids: CAWGTGTNEKLFF. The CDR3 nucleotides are TGTGCCTGGGGGACTGGGACTAATGAAAAACTGTTTTTT. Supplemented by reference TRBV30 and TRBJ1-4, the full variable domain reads SQTIHQWPATLVQPVGSPLSLECTVEGTSNPNLYWYRQAAGRGLQLLFYSVGIGQISSEVPQNLSASRPQDRQFILSSKKLLLSDSGFYLCAWGTGTNEKLFFGSGTQLSVL.

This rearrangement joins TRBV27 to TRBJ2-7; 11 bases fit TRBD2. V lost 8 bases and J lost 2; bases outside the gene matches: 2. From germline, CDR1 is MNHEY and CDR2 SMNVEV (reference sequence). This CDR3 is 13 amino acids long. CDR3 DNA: TGTGCCAGCGGACTAGCGGGCCCCTACGAGCAGTACTTC. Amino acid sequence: CASGLAGPYEQYF.

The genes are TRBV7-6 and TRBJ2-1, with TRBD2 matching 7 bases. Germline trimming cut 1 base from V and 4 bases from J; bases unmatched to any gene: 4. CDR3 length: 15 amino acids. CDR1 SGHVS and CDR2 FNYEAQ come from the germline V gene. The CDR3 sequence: CASSLVAGVYNEQFF. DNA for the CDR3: TGTGCCAGCAGCTTAGTGGCGGGGGTTTACAATGAGCAGTTCTTC.

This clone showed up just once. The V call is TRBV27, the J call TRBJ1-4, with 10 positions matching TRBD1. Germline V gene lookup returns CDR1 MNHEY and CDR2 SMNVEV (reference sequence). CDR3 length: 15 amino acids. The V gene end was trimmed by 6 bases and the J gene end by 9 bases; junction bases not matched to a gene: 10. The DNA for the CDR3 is TGTGCCAGCAGGTTAGACCGGGACAGGGGTAAAAAACTGTTTTTT. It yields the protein CASRLDRDRGKKLFF.

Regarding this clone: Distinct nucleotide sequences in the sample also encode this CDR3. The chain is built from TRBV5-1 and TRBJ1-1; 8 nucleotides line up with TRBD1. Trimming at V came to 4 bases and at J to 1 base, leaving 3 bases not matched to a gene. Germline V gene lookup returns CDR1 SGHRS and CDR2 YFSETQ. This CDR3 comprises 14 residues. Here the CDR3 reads CASSRGQGNTEAFF. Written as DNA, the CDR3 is TGCGCCAGCAGCCGTGGACAGGGGAACACTGAAGCTTTCTTT. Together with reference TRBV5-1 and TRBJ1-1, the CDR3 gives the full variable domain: KAGVTQTPRYLIKTRGQQVTLSCSPISGHRSVSWYQQTPGQGLQFLFEYFSETQRNKGNFPGRFSGRQFSNSRSEMNVSTLELGDSALYLCASSRGQGNTEAFFGQGTRLTVV.

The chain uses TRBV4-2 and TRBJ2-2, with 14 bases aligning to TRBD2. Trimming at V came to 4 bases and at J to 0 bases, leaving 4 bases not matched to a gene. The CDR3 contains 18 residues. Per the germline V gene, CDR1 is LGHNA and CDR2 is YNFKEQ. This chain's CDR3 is CASSRMTSGGANTGELFF. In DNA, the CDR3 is TGTGCCAGCAGCCGAATGACTAGCGGGGGGGCGAACACCGGGGAGCTGTTTTTT.

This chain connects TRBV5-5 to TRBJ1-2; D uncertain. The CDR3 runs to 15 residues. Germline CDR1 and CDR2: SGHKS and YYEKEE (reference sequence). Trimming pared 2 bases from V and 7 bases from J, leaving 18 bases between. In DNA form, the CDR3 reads TGTGCCAGCAGCTTTCCGGAGCCACAGCGGGGTGGCTACACCTTC. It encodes CASSFPEPQRGGYTF.

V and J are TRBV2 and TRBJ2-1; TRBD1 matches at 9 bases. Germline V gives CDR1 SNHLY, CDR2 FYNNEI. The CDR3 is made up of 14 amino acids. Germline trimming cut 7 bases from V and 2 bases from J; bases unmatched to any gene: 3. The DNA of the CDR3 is TGTGCCAGCAAGGACAGGGGCACCTACAATGAGCAGTTCTTC. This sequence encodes CASKDRGTYNEQFF.

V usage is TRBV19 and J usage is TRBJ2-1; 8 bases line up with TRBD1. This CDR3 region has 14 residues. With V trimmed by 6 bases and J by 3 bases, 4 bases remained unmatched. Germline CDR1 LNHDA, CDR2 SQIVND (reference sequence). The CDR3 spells CASRDRAVYNEQFF. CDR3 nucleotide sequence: TGTGCCAGTAGGGACAGGGCTGTCTACAATGAGCAGTTCTTC.

The CDR3 sequence: CAWSVDTIGEQYF. DNA of the CDR3: TGTGCCTGGAGTGTGGACACGATTGGCGAGCAGTACTTC. The J gene is TRBJ2-7, the V gene TRBV30, with a tentative D call TRBD1 (5 bases). With 0 bases removed from V and 6 bases from J, the gap between germline ends came to 12 bases. The length of the CDR3 is 13 residues. Germline lookup yields CDR1 GTSNPN and CDR2 SVGIG (reference sequence).

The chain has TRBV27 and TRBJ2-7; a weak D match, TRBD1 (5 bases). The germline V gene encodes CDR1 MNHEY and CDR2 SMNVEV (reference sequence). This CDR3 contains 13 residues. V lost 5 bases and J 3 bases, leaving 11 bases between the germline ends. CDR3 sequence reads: CASSATGYYEQYF. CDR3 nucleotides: TGTGCCAGCAGTGCTACAGGTTACTACGAGCAGTACTTC.

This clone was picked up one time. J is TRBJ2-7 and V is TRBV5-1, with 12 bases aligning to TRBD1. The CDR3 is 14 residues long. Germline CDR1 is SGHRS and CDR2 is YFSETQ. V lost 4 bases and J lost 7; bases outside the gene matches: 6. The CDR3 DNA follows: TGCGCCAGCAGCATCGGGACAGGGGGCCAAGAGCAGTACTTC. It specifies CASSIGTGGQEQYF.

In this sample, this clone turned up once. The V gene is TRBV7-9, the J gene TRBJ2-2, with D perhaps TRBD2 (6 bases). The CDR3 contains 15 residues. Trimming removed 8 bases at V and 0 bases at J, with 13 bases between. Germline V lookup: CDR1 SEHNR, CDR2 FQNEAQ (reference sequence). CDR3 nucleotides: TGTGCCAGCGGTCGGGGCGGGGCGAACACCGGGGAGCTGTTTTTT. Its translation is CASGRGGANTGELFF.

Written as DNA, the CDR3 is TGCGCCAGCAGCTTGCCAGGAGGGGATGAAAAACTGTTTTTT. This translates into CASSLPGGDEKLFF. The rearrangement joins TRBV5-1 to TRBJ1-4, with D possibly being TRBD1 (5 bases). This CDR3 spans 14 amino acids. In germline, CDR1 is SGHRS, CDR2 YFSETQ. Trimming left V 1 base short and J 6 bases short, with 10 bases between.

This chain's CDR3 is CASSLELLPEQYF. The DNA for the CDR3 is TGTGCCAGCAGCTTGGAGCTCCTGCCCGAGCAGTACTTC. The gene calls are TRBV5-4 and TRBJ2-7; no clear D. V was cut by 0 bases and J by 6 bases, with 10 bases left in between. This CDR3 is 13 amino acids long. The germline V gene encodes CDR1 SGHNT and CDR2 YYREEE (reference sequence).

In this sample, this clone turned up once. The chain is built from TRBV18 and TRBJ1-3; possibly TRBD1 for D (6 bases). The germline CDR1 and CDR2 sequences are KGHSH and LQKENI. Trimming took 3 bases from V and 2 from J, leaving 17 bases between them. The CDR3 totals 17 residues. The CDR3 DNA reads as TGTGCCAGCTCACCGGACGTGATGAACAGGGCTGGAAACACCATATATTTT. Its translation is CASSPDVMNRAGNTIYF.

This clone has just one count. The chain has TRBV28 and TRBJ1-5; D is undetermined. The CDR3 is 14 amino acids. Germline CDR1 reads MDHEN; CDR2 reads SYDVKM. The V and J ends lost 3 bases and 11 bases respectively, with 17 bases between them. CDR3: CASSFLGSGEAQHF. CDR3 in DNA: TGTGCCAGCAGTTTCCTAGGTTCCGGGGAGGCCCAGCATTTT.

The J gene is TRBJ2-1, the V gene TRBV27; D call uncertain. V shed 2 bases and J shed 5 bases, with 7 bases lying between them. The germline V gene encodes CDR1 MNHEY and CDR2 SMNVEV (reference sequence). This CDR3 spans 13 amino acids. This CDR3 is CASSLGPHNEQFF. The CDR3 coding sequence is TGTGCCAGCAGTTTAGGGCCACACAATGAGCAGTTCTTC.

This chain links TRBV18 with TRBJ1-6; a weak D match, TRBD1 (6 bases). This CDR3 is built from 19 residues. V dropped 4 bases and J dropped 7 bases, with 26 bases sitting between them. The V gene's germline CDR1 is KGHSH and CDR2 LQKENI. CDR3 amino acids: CASSLGVTTGRTSNSPLHF. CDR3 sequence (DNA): TGTGCCAGCTCACTGGGAGTGACTACAGGGCGGACGTCAAATTCACCCCTCCACTTT.

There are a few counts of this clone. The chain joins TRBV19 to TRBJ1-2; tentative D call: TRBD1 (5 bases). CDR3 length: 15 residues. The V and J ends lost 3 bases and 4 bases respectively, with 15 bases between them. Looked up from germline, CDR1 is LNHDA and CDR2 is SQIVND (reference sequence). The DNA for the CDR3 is TGTGCCAGTAGTATTGGGGCGGAACGGTCCTATGGCTACACCTTC. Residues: CASSIGAERSYGYTF.

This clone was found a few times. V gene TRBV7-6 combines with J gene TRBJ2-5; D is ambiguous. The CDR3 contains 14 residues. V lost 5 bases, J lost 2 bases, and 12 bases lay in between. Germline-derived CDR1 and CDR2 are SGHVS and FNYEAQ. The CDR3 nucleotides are TGTGCCAGCAGCCTAGGGCCCACACAAGAGACCCAGTACTTC. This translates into CASSLGPTQETQYF. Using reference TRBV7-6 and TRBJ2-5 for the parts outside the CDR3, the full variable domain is GAGVSQSPRYKVTKRGQDVALRCDPISGHVSLYWYRQALGQGPEFLTYFNYEAQQDKSGLPNDRFSAERPEGSISTLTIQRTEQRDSAMYRCASSLGPTQETQYFGPGTRLLVL.

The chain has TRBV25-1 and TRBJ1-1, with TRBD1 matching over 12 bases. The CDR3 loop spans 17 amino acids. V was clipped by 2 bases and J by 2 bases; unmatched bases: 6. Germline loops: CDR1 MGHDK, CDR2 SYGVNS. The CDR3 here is CASSEGWGQGANTEAFF. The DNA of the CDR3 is TGTGCCAGCAGTGAAGGGTGGGGACAGGGGGCAAACACTGAAGCTTTCTTT.

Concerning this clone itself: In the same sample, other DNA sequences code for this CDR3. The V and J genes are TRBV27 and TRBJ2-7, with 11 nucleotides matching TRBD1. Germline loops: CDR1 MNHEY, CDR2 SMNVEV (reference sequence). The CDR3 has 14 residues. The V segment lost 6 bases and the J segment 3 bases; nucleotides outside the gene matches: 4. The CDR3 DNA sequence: TGTGCCAGCAGCCCCGGGACAGGGGGCTACGAGCAGTACTTC. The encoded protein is CASSPGTGGYEQYF.

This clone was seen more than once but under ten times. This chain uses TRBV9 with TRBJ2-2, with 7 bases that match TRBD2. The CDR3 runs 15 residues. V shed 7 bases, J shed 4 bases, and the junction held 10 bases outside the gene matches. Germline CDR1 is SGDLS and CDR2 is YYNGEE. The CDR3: CASSRAAGVTGELFF. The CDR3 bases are TGTGCCAGCTCCCGGGCGGCGGGGGTCACCGGGGAGCTGTTTTTT.

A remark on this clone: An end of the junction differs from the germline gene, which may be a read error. The CDR3 nucleotides are TGTGCCAGCAGCTTGGATCGAGACGGTTCAAGAACAGTCTTC. It yields the protein CASSLDRDGSRTVF. V is TRBV5-4 and J is TRBJ2-1; D unclear. The CDR3 consists of 14 residues. Germline V gene sequence: CDR1 SGHNT, CDR2 YYREEE (reference sequence).